This T cell receptor (beta chain) appears in the sequencing data of a study of T cell repertoires in cytomegalovirus infection (dated by TCRdb to about 2019). Study-wide context: Because public TCR beta signatures pointed to carriage of CMV infection together with the matching HLA type, the HLA type of each donor mattered for the analysis.

Relative to germline, V is missing 1 base and J is missing 1 base, with 9 bases of the junction outside any gene match. From the germline V gene (reference sequence), CDR1 is DFQATT and CDR2 is SNEGSKA. From cysteine to phenylalanine, the CDR3 is 17 amino acids long. The DNA shown is the 51-base CDR3, in frame from base 1. This clonotype was found a few times. Its antigen is still unknown. The record has no base qualities; no much larger clone is one base away. Study-wide conclusions, independent of this receptor: In both this cohort and an independent roughly 330-donor cohort, the cumulative frequency of public TCR beta family members distinguished carriers of CMV infection plus the relevant HLA type. The ex vivo response was dominated by HLA-C-restricted CMV-specific TCR beta clonotypes, and the single most frequent clonotype in two of eight donors was supplied by these HLA-C-restricted clonotypes.

Sequenced on an Illumina HiSeq 1500. TCRdb trimmed the raw reads at Q25, called clones with MiXCR and kept productive beta chains. Each CDR3 protein gets just one entry, which takes the most common genes and DNA from the rows behind it. Counted in this sample were approximately 140,000 distinct CDR3 sequences; 24% of them appeared once. The leading ten clones occupy roughly 35% of the sample. The sample consisted of PBMCs, sequenced either directly or after in vitro stimulation (not recorded which). This clonotype originated in a human donor in good health (CMV status not recorded). Some clones in this sample may be carry-over from other donors' samples. The chain uses TRBV20-1 and TRBJ2-3, and TRBD1 aligns with 9 junction nucleotides. The CDR3: CSARGPTGGGRTDTQYF. The DNA sequence is TGCAGTGCTAGAGGTCCAACAGGGGGCGGGCGCACAGATACGCAGTATTTT.